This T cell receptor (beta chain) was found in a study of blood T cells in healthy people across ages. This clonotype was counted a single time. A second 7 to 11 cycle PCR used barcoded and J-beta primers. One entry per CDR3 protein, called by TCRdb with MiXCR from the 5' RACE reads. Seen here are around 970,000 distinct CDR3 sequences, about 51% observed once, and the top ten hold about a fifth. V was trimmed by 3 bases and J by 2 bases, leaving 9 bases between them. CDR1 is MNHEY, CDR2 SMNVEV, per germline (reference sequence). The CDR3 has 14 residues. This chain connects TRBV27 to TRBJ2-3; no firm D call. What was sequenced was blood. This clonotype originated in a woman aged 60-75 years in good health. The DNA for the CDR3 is TGTGCCAGCAGTTTCTGGGCACACACAGATACGCAGTATTTT. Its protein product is CASSFWAHTDTQYF.